The 10 T cell receptor beta chains in this list originate from one sample, sequenced in a study of control samples from healthy donors and cancer patients (dated by TCRdb to the early 2020s). The library was prepared using the immunoSEQ multiplex PCR assay. As stored in TCRdb, this immuneACCESS dataset retains in-frame rearrangements with V and J assigned. A fraction of the clones does not appear; measured against another copy, unresolved V genes explain less than half of the discrepancy, and the remainder lacks a known reason. This sample has tens of thousands of clones in its table, and around nine tenths of those were observed once. The top ten clones comprise 7.2% of the sample. The sample comprised blood. All receptors derive from a man aged 50-60 years in good health.

For the CDR3, the DNA is TGTGCCTGGAGGTCCAGGGGCGGCGAGACCCAGTACTTC. Translation: CAWRSRGGETQYF. The chain uses TRBV30 and TRBJ2-5; a possible D gene is TRBD1 (6 bases). This CDR3 region has 13 residues. CDR1 is GTSNPN, CDR2 SVGIG, per germline (reference sequence). The V end was cut by 3 bases, the J end by 5 bases, with 13 bases between.

This chain connects TRBV11-2 to TRBJ1-3, with D tentatively TRBD1 (6 bases). V lost 0 bases and J 2 bases, leaving 8 bases between the germline ends. The length of the CDR3 is 15 residues. CDR1 SGHAT and CDR2 FQNNGV come from the germline V gene. The CDR3 region is CASSLDGTTGNTIYF. In DNA, the CDR3 is TGTGCCAGCAGCTTAGATGGGACAACTGGAAACACCATATATTTT.

V is TRBV9 and J is TRBJ2-5, with TRBD2 matching over 14 bases. CDR3 length: 15 amino acids. V shed 6 bases, J shed 3 bases, and the junction held 4 bases outside the gene matches. The germline V gene has CDR1 SGDLS and CDR2 YYNGEE. CDR3: CASNWGLAGEETQYF. The CDR3 coding sequence is TGTGCCAGCAACTGGGGACTAGCGGGGGAAGAGACCCAGTACTTC.

The chain combines TRBV11-2 with TRBJ1-3, with D unresolved. This CDR3 contains 16 residues. Germline V gene sequence: CDR1 SGHAT, CDR2 FQNNGV. Trimming took 0 bases from V and 4 from J, leaving 13 bases between them. The CDR3 here is CASSLDGPLVGNTIYF. The CDR3 region has the DNA TGTGCCAGCAGCTTAGATGGGCCCCTCGTAGGAAACACCATATATTTT. The full variable domain, rest sourced from reference TRBV11-2 and TRBJ1-3, is EAGVAQSPRYKIIEKRQSVAFWCNPISGHATLYWYQQILGQGPKLLIQFQNNGVVDDSQLPKDRFSAERLKGVDSTLKIQPAKLEDSAVYLCASSLDGPLVGNTIYFGEGSWLTVV.

This rearrangement joins TRBV4-1 to TRBJ1-1; D is undetermined. CDR1 and CDR2 (germline): MGHRA, YSYEKL. Trimming removed 0 bases from V and 7 bases from J, with 9 bases in between. This CDR3 has 13 residues. The CDR3 DNA follows: TGCGCCAGCAGCCAAGATAGGCAACTTGAAGCTTTCTTT. It encodes CASSQDRQLEAFF.

The chain uses TRBV5-1 and TRBJ1-6, with D possibly being TRBD1 (5 bases). Trimming shortened V by 4 bases and J by 16 bases, and 24 bases separated the two germline ends. This CDR3 spans 15 amino acids. Per germline, CDR1 SGHRS and CDR2 YFSETQ. Here the CDR3 reads CASSPGGEIPPKLHF. The CDR3 DNA is TGCGCCAGCAGCCCGGGGGGGGAAATCCCCCCGAAGCTCCACTTT.

This clone turned up a few times. The chain uses TRBV2 and TRBJ1-1, with TRBD1 identical over 7 bases. The germline V gene has CDR1 SNHLY and CDR2 FYNNEI. This CDR3 is built from 14 residues. J was trimmed by 2 bases and V by 5 bases; bases with no gene match: 5. The CDR3 DNA reads TGTGCCAGCAGTTGGGGACAGAGAAACACTGAAGCTTTCTTT. Encoded protein: CASSWGQRNTEAFF.

The chain combines TRBV6-5 with TRBJ2-1; 9 bases are a match to TRBD1. CDR1 and CDR2 (germline): MNHEY, SVGAGI. V shed 5 bases, J shed 7 bases, and the junction held 6 bases outside the gene matches. The CDR3 extends over 14 amino acids. The DNA for the CDR3 is TGTGCCAGCAGTCCTGGGACAGGGATAAATGAGCAGTTCTTC. The encoded protein is CASSPGTGINEQFF.

The chain uses TRBV3-1 (or the pseudogene TRBV3-2) and TRBJ1-2; D not resolved. This CDR3 is 11 amino acids long. The V end lost 6 bases, the J end lost 8 bases, and 10 bases lay between the germline ends. Germline-derived CDR1 and CDR2 are LGHDT and YNNKEL (reference sequence). Written as DNA, the CDR3 is TGTGCCAGCAGTAGTACGGGGGGCTACACCTTC. This gives the protein CASSSTGGYTF.

This clone was counted a single time. The chain carries TRBV18 and TRBJ1-5; no reliable D call. Germline CDR1 and CDR2: KGHSH and LQKENI. The CDR3 sequence is 15 residues long. V gave up 3 bases and J gave up 1 base, with 10 bases separating them. CDR3 nucleotide sequence: TGTGCCAGCTCACCTTCGACGGACAGCAATCAGCCCCAGCATTTT. Protein product: CASSPSTDSNQPQHF.